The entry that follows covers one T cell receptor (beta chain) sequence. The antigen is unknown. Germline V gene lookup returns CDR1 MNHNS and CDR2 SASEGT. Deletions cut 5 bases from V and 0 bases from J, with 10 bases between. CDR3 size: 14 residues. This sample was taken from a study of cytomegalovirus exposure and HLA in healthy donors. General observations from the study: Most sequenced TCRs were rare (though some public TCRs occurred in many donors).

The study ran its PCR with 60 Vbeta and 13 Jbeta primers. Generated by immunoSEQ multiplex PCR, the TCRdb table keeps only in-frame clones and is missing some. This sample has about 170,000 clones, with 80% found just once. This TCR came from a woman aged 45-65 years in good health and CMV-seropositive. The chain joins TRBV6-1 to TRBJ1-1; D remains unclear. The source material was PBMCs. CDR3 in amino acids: CASSYRGLNTEAFF. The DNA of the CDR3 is TGTGCCAGCAGTTATCGTGGGCTGAACACTGAAGCTTTCTTT.